The subject of this entry is one T cell receptor beta chain. This sample is drawn from a study of blood T cell repertoires in COVID-19. Study-wide background: The study drew acute and convalescent COVID-19 samples from the United States, Italy and Spain.

As originally analysed: Estimated nucleated cell counts came from reference gene primer amplification. Only in-frame clones appear in the TCRdb table, and some are missing; sequencing was by immunoSEQ multiplex PCR. V, J and clone size were drawn from that table, and D and trimming were deduced from the DNA. The sample shows approximately 350,000 clones, approximately 90% of them seen only once. This CDR3 contains 17 residues. The V end lost 4 bases, the J end lost 2 bases, and 19 bases lay between the germline ends. From germline, CDR1 is SGHNT and CDR2 YENEEA. Material for sequencing was peripheral blood. The receptor's source is a woman aged 18-29 years who had recovered from COVID-19. The chain has TRBV11-3 and TRBJ2-3, with D unresolved. The CDR3 bases are TGTGCCAGCAGCTCAGGTGAAGCTCGAGACAACACAGATACGCAGTATTTT. Protein product: CASSSGEARDNTDTQYF.